This T cell receptor (beta chain) was retrieved from a study of shared clonotypes between healthy human individuals. The study's findings and limits: Of the naive CD4 clonotypes, roughly 5% were shared across a handful of donors.

This CDR3 is 15 amino acids long. V was cut by 8 bases and J by 0 bases, with 15 bases left in between. On this clone: Its antigen is currently unknown.

Assay used: immunoSEQ multiplex PCR; TCRdb lists only in-frame clones, some missing. The data show 2 million to 2.5 million clones, more than 90% seen once. This chain links TRBV5-3 with TRBJ1-3; no clear D gene. TRBV5-3 is classed as an ORF, of uncertain function. The sequence derives from a man between 18 and 29 years old in good health. The sequenced sample consisted of naive CD4+ T cells sorted from blood. The subset was: CD45RA+ positively selected. The CDR3 nucleotides are TGTGCCAGCAATAGGGAGGAGAGCTCTGGAAACACCATATATTTT. Translating it yields CASNREESSGNTIYF.